This paragraph covers one TCR beta chain sequence. Its target is not known. The V and J ends lost 4 bases and 5 bases respectively, with 14 bases between them. Germline CDR1 and CDR2: LGHNA and YSLEER. The CDR3 covers 14 residues. The time point here: persistent/refractory GD, antithyroid drugs over 5 years with positive TRAb. The TCR library used RNA extracted from PBMCs. Building the TCR beta libraries relied on iRepertoire HTBI primers, and CDR3 regions underwent Arm-PCR. Per the study methods: Segment identification across samples yielded 55 to 65 TRBV and 13 to 15 TRBJ segments. TCRdb passed the multiplex PCR reads through MiXCR, listing each CDR3 protein once. The V and J calls follow TCRdb's processing rather than the paper's. Here the sample spans 310,000 or so distinct CDR3 sequences, 20% to 25% being singletons. The data were obtained in a study of regulatory T cells in long-lasting Graves disease. For the study at large: Positivity for TSH receptor antibodies plus over 5 years of antithyroid drugs meant persistent Graves' disease. Whole-study results and caveats: Small numbers of samples may have cut accuracy.

This receptor was identified in a female donor with Graves disease. The sample in question was peripheral blood mononuclear cells (PBMCs), obtained when the disease was refractory, from a patient treated with antithyroid drugs. V and J are TRBV4-3 and TRBJ2-5, with D maybe TRBD2 (6 bases). In DNA, the CDR3 is TGCGCCAGCAGCCGAACCGGGACTGGTGAGACCCAGTACTTC. This encodes CASSRTGTGETQYF.